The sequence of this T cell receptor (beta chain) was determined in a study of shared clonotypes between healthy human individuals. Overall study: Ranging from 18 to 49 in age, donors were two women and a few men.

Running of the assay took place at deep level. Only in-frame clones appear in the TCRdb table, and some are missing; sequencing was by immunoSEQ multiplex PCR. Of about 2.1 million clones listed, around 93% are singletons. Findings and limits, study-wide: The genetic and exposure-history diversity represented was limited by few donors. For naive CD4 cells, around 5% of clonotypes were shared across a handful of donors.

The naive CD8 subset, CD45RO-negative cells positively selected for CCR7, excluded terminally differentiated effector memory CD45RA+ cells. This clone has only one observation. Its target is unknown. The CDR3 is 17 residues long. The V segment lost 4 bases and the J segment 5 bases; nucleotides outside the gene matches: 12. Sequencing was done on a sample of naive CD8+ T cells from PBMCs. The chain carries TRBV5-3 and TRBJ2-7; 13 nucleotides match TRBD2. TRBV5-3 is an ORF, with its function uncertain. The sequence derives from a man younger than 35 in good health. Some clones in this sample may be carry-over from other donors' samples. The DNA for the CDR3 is TGTGCCAGAAGCGATTGGACTAGCGGGAGTAAAGTCAACGAGCAGTACTTC. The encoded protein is CARSDWTSGSKVNEQYF.